This T cell receptor (beta chain) derives from a study of blood T cell repertoires in COVID-19. Study-wide background: Acute and convalescent COVID-19 specimens originated in the United States, Italy and Spain.

Original methodology: Reference gene primers were amplified, and this amplification served to estimate nucleated cell counts. The assay was immunoSEQ multiplex PCR, and TCRdb's table has in-frame clones only and misses some. Clone size and V and J calls were adopted from that table, with D and trimming inferred from the DNA. This table has 150,000 to 200,000 clones, roughly 85% appearing once. Trimming took off 11 bases at V and 2 bases at J, with 15 bases between the two ends. There are 13 residues in the CDR3. CDR1 and CDR2 (germline): MDHEN, SYDVKM. This clone was detected only a few times. The sequence was obtained from a woman aged 25-40 years with acute or convalescent COVID-19. Sequenced material: peripheral blood. The chain is built from TRBV28 and TRBJ1-2; tentatively, D is TRBD1 (5 bases). Here the CDR3 DNA reads TGTGCCGGGGGAGCGGGGTCAAACTATGGCTACACCTTC. Translated: CAGGAGSNYGYTF.